This T cell receptor beta chain was identified during a study of neurological immune-mediated disorders. Each CDR3 protein is one row after TCRdb ran MiXCR on the 5' RACE reads. Here the sample spans 53,000 or so distinct CDR3 sequences, 7.5% to 9.5% being singletons. At least ten counts were recorded for this clonotype. The CDR3 consists of 14 residues. The V and J ends lost 7 bases and 4 bases, in that order; junction bases with no gene match: 1. Time point denoted: longitudinal time-point 3. The clonotype originates from a woman in her thirties or forties in good health. The sample comprised PBMCs. The V call is TRBV12-3 or TRBV12-4, the J call TRBJ2-1, with 13 bases matching TRBD2. For the CDR3, the DNA is TGTGCCAGCACGACTAGCGGGGGGTACAATGAGCAGTTCTTC. It yields the protein CASTTSGGYNEQFF.